The table lists the clone carrying this T cell receptor (beta chain) with many counts. These data come from a study of T cells in Graves' hyperthyroidism and ophthalmopathy. Authors of the study amplified TCR beta CDR3 regions from RNA transcripts. Using the HTBI primer set, a first-round RT-PCR was run on the TCR CDR3. One entry per CDR3 protein, called by TCRdb with MiXCR from the multiplex PCR reads. Altogether roughly 580,000 distinct CDR3 sequences are present, approximately 13% being singletons, with the ten largest covering around 5.4%. Trimming at V came to 7 bases and at J to 10 bases, leaving 4 bases not matched to a gene. The CDR3 spans 13 residues.

Sequencing was carried out using blood. The clonotype originates from a woman in her thirties with Graves' hyperthyroidism that later progressed to Graves' ophthalmopathy. The chain recombines TRBV12-3 or TRBV12-4 with TRBJ1-6; 10 bases map to TRBD1. The CDR3 reads CASTGQGNSPLHF. The CDR3, as DNA: TGTGCCAGCACGGGACAGGGGAACTCACCCCTCCACTTT.